These 21 T cell receptor beta chains were sequenced from one sample in a study of cytomegalovirus exposure and HLA in healthy donors. The PCR employed 60 Vbeta primers together with 13 Jbeta primers. Generated by immunoSEQ multiplex PCR, the TCRdb table keeps only in-frame clones and is missing some. The data hold roughly 160,000 clones, with roughly 84% observed a single time. The sample was PBMCs. These receptors were collected from a boy between 2 and 10 years old in good health and CMV-seronegative.

This rearrangement joins TRBV12-5 to TRBJ1-1; D is unclear. V lost 6 bases, J lost 0 bases, and 14 bases lay in between. This CDR3 has 15 residues. Germline V lookup: CDR1 LGHNT, CDR2 FRNRAP. The CDR3 spells CASGPNRHLNTEAFF. CDR3 DNA: TGTGCTAGTGGCCCAAATCGACACCTGAACACTGAAGCTTTCTTT.

The rearrangement joins TRBV29-1 to TRBJ2-7, with D maybe TRBD1 (6 bases). Looked up from germline, CDR1 is SQVTM and CDR2 is ANQGSEA. V lost 1 base and J 5 bases, leaving 6 bases between the germline ends. This CDR3 has 11 amino acids. This CDR3 reads CSVEAGDEQYF. CDR3 DNA: TGCAGCGTTGAAGCAGGGGACGAGCAGTACTTC.

The chain is built from TRBV5-4 and TRBJ2-7, with 14 bases aligning to TRBD2. With 2 bases clipped from V and 4 bases from J, the junction kept 11 bases outside the gene matches. Germline values: CDR1 SGHNT, CDR2 YYREEE (reference sequence). The CDR3 spans 18 residues. CDR3 sequence reads: CASSFTWGLAGDPYEQYF. CDR3 sequence (DNA): TGTGCCAGCAGCTTCACCTGGGGACTAGCGGGAGATCCGTACGAGCAGTACTTC.

The chain employs TRBV13 and TRBJ2-7, with TRBD2 matching over 10 bases. The junction had 2 bases not matched to a gene; V was cut back by 3 bases and J by 6 bases. The CDR3 has 13 amino acids. Germline-derived CDR1 and CDR2 are PRHDT and FYEKMQ (reference sequence). CDR3 in amino acids: CASSLGLAIEQYF. For the CDR3, the DNA is TGTGCCAGCAGCTTGGGACTAGCGATCGAGCAGTACTTC.

This chain uses TRBV5-1 with TRBJ2-1, with 10 bases that match TRBD2. Germline V lookup: CDR1 SGHRS, CDR2 YFSETQ. There are 17 residues in the CDR3. The V segment lost 4 bases and the J segment 9 bases; nucleotides outside the gene matches: 16. Here the CDR3 reads CASSVGGSASGSGEQFF. CDR3 DNA: TGCGCCAGCAGCGTGGGGGGGTCGGCTAGCGGGAGCGGTGAGCAGTTCTTC.

The V call is TRBV5-6, the J call TRBJ2-3; D gene uncertain. The CDR3 covers 15 residues. CDR1 SGHDT and CDR2 YYEEEE come from the germline V gene. V shed 0 bases and J shed 1 base, with 9 bases lying between them. The CDR3 sequence: CASSLAGVGTDTQYF. The DNA of the CDR3 is TGTGCCAGCAGCTTGGCTGGAGTTGGCACAGATACGCAGTATTTT. The full variable domain, its missing parts supplied by reference TRBV5-6 and TRBJ2-3, is DAGVTQSPTHLIKTRGQQVTLRCSPKSGHDTVSWYQQALGQGPQFIFQYYEEEERQRGNFPDRFSGHQFPNYSSELNVNALLLGDSALYLCASSLAGVGTDTQYFGPGTRLTVL.

The chain carries TRBV4-1 and TRBJ1-2; D is uncertain. Germline loops: CDR1 MGHRA, CDR2 YSYEKL. Trimming cost V 3 bases and J 8 bases, with 10 bases left between them. CDR3 length: 12 residues. CDR3 DNA: TGCGCCAGCAGCCAGGGCATTGGCGGCTACACCTTC. Translating it yields CASSQGIGGYTF.

In this sample, this clone turned up a few times. This chain connects TRBV5-6 to TRBJ1-3; D is possibly TRBD1 (5 bases). Germline CDR1 reads SGHDT; CDR2 reads YYEEEE. The CDR3 totals 14 residues. V dropped 1 base and J dropped 4 bases, with 9 bases sitting between them. CDR3 sequence: CASSLNTGGNTIYF. CDR3 in DNA: TGTGCCAGCAGCTTGAACACAGGAGGAAACACCATATATTTT.

The chain joins TRBV29-1 to TRBJ2-1; unclear D gene. The CDR3 covers 13 residues. Germline CDR1 SQVTM, CDR2 ANQGSEA. The ends were cut back, 5 bases at V and 1 base at J, with 9 bases in the middle. CDR3 loop: CSVRKRSYNEQFF. For the CDR3, the DNA is TGCAGCGTTAGAAAGAGGTCCTACAATGAGCAGTTCTTC.

This clone was counted a single time. The CDR3, as DNA: TGTGCCAGCAGTTGGGCCTTAAACAATGAGCAGTTCTTC. It codes for CASSWALNNEQFF. This chain uses TRBV27 with TRBJ2-1; D is ambiguous. This CDR3 spans 13 amino acids. Germline CDR1 and CDR2: MNHEY and SMNVEV (reference sequence). Between the trimmed V and J ends, which lost 4 bases and 5 bases, there was a span of 9 bases.

This chain connects TRBV6-6 to TRBJ1-2; TRBD1 agrees at 10 bases. The CDR3 covers 14 residues. V shed 6 bases and J 2 bases; nucleotides not matched to a gene: 3. From germline, CDR1 is MNHNY and CDR2 SVGAGI (reference sequence). The CDR3 loop reads CASSRQGANYGYTF. The CDR3 DNA reads as TGTGCCAGCAGCCGACAGGGGGCAAACTATGGCTACACCTTC.

The chain has TRBV19 and TRBJ1-2; D possibly corresponds to TRBD1 (6 bases). The ends were cut back, 3 bases at V and 0 bases at J, with 11 bases in the middle. CDR3 size: 15 residues. Germline V CDR1 and CDR2: LNHDA, SQIVND (reference sequence). CDR3 coding DNA: TGTGCCAGTAGTATCGTGGGGACACCTAACTATGGCTACACCTTC. Translated: CASSIVGTPNYGYTF.

The V and J genes are TRBV27 and TRBJ1-2; D is unresolved. The CDR3 loop spans 16 amino acids. CDR1 is MNHEY, CDR2 SMNVEV, per germline (reference sequence). Deletions cut 0 bases from V and 5 bases from J, with 16 bases between. The CDR3 here is CASSLSVPELMYGYTF. CDR3 nucleotide sequence: TGTGCCAGCAGTTTATCTGTCCCAGAACTAATGTATGGCTACACCTTC.

This chain connects TRBV30 to TRBJ2-1; 12 bases are a match to TRBD1. Losses at the gene ends were 4 bases for V and 8 bases for J; bases not matched to a gene: 6. Germline loops: CDR1 GTSNPN, CDR2 SVGIG (reference sequence). The CDR3 extends over 14 amino acids. CDR3 DNA: TGTGCCTGGACTGTGGGACAGGGGGCTGATGAGCAGTTCTTC. Its protein is CAWTVGQGADEQFF. The complete variable domain, with remaining parts taken from reference TRBV30 and TRBJ2-1, reads SQTIHQWPATLVQPVGSPLSLECTVEGTSNPNLYWYRQAAGRGLQLLFYSVGIGQISSEVPQNLSASRPQDRQFILSSKKLLLSDSGFYLCAWTVGQGADEQFFGPGTRLTVL.

This clone was seen once. The chain recombines TRBV6-5 with TRBJ2-1; weak D call: TRBD2 (6 bases). CDR3 length: 14 residues. Germline CDR1 and CDR2: MNHEY and SVGAGI. V lost 0 bases and J lost 10, with 13 bases in between. The CDR3 sequence is CASSYSRGGEEQFF. CDR3 sequence (DNA): TGTGCCAGCAGTTACTCGAGGGGCGGGGAGGAGCAGTTCTTC.

This chain connects TRBV19 to TRBJ1-5, with a tentative D call TRBD1 (5 bases). CDR3 length: 15 residues. Trimming took 3 bases from V and 3 from J, leaving 12 bases between them. Germline CDR1 is LNHDA and CDR2 is SQIVND (reference sequence). CDR3 sequence: CASSIFWGDNQPQHF. Written as DNA, the CDR3 is TGTGCCAGTAGTATTTTTTGGGGCGACAATCAGCCCCAGCATTTT.

This clone has only one observation. The chain recombines TRBV7-8 with TRBJ2-1, with 10 bases identical to TRBD2. CDR1 is SGHVS and CDR2 is FQNEAQ in the germline V gene. The CDR3 is 15 residues long. The ends lost 5 bases at V and 6 bases at J; junction bases unmatched: 7. The CDR3 loop is CASSHLAGVSNEQFF. The CDR3 DNA sequence: TGTGCCAGCAGCCATCTAGCGGGAGTTTCCAATGAGCAGTTCTTC.

This chain connects TRBV28 to TRBJ2-1; 12 bases map to TRBD2. Germline lookup yields CDR1 MDHEN and CDR2 SYDVKM. The junction had 5 bases not matched to a gene; V was cut back by 6 bases and J by 8 bases. The CDR3 sequence is 14 residues long. The CDR3 DNA reads as TGTGCCAGCAGGACTAGCGGGAGAGTGGATGAGCAGTTCTTC. Translation gives CASRTSGRVDEQFF.

The chain is built from TRBV25-1 and TRBJ1-1; D ambiguous. Deletions cut 2 bases from V and 5 bases from J, with 9 bases between. Germline CDR1 reads MGHDK; CDR2 reads SYGVNS. The CDR3 is made up of 13 amino acids. The CDR3 loop reads CASSEPEQTEAFF. Written as DNA, the CDR3 is TGTGCCAGCAGTGAACCGGAGCAAACTGAAGCTTTCTTT.

The rearrangement uses TRBV5-1 and TRBJ1-1; TRBD1 matches 8 bases. Germline V gene sequence: CDR1 SGHRS, CDR2 YFSETQ. The CDR3 length is 15 residues. V shed 3 bases, J shed 1 base, and the junction held 5 bases outside the gene matches. CDR3 region: CASSSLTGANTEAFF. In DNA form, the CDR3 reads TGCGCCAGCAGCTCTTTGACAGGGGCGAACACTGAAGCTTTCTTT.

CDR3 nucleotides: TGTGCCAGCAGTTTATCCGGGACACTCGGTTACGAGCAGTACTTC. Translating gives CASSLSGTLGYEQYF. The V gene is TRBV28, the J gene TRBJ2-7; weak D call: TRBD1 (6 bases). The CDR3 contains 15 residues. V was trimmed by 1 base and J by 4 bases, leaving 14 bases between them. Germline V CDR1 and CDR2: MDHEN, SYDVKM.